Below, 18 T cell receptor beta chains from the same sample are listed, as sequenced in a study of CD8 T cells in ankylosing spondylitis. TCRdb re-called the 5' RACE reads through MiXCR, storing one row per CDR3 protein. The sample records 250,000 or so distinct CDR3 sequences, around 25% being singletons. Sequenced material: blood, either unsorted or a sorted T cell fraction (not recorded which). The receptor set was obtained from a male donor with ankylosing spondylitis or in good health (not recorded which).

This clonotype was seen a handful of times. The genes are TRBV12-3 or TRBV12-4 and TRBJ2-1; no definite D call. The CDR3 sequence is 14 residues long. Trimming pared 5 bases from V and 8 bases from J, leaving 16 bases between. CDR3 residues: CASSASSRRDEQFF. The CDR3 nucleotides read TGTGCCAGCAGTGCCTCCTCGCGTCGCGATGAGCAGTTCTTC.

The chain uses TRBV28 and TRBJ2-5; 8 bases are shared with TRBD1. This CDR3 region has 15 residues. The germline V gene encodes CDR1 MDHEN and CDR2 SYDVKM. The V segment lost 2 bases and the J segment 5 bases; nucleotides outside the gene matches: 7. The CDR3: CASSLPGGWGETQYF. The CDR3 DNA reads as TGTGCCAGCAGTTTACCAGGGGGCTGGGGGGAGACCCAGTACTTC.

The rearrangement links TRBV3-1 to TRBJ1-4; D is unresolved. Germline V lookup: CDR1 LGHDT, CDR2 YNNKEL (reference sequence). The V and J ends lost 0 bases and 0 bases respectively, with 14 bases between them. The CDR3 length is 18 residues. As DNA, the CDR3 is TGTGCCAGCAGCCAAGATGCAAGGATCGGGACAACTAATGAAAAACTGTTTTTT. Its translation is CASSQDARIGTTNEKLFF.

CDR3 bases: TGCGCCAGCAGGGTCGCAGGGGGCGAGACCCAGTACTTC. It codes for CASRVAGGETQYF. The V gene is TRBV5-1, the J gene TRBJ2-5; 8 bases are a match to TRBD1. CDR1 and CDR2 (germline): SGHRS, YFSETQ. The CDR3 totals 13 residues. V dropped 5 bases and J dropped 5; count of bases not matched to a gene: 5.

This clonotype was counted many times. V usage is TRBV5-6 and J usage is TRBJ2-7; the D is unclear. There are 13 residues in the CDR3. V was cut by 2 bases and J by 3 bases, with 9 bases left in between. CDR1 is SGHDT, CDR2 YYEEEE, per germline. The CDR3 nucleotides are TGTGCCAGCAGCTTAAAGCCGGGCTACGAGCAGTACTTC. Its translation: CASSLKPGYEQYF. Based on the CDR3 plus reference TRBV5-6 and TRBJ2-7, the full variable domain is DAGVTQSPTHLIKTRGQQVTLRCSPKSGHDTVSWYQQALGQGPQFIFQYYEEEERQRGNFPDRFSGHQFPNYSSELNVNALLLGDSALYLCASSLKPGYEQYFGPGTRLTVT.

The genes are TRBV20-1 and TRBJ2-5; possibly TRBD2 for D (7 bases). The germline V gene encodes CDR1 DFQATT and CDR2 SNEGSKA (reference sequence). The CDR3 covers 15 residues. V lost 2 bases and J lost 1, with 14 bases in between. As DNA, the CDR3 is TGCAGTGCTAGACGGTGGCGGGGGCCCCAAGAGACCCAGTACTTC. It is translated as CSARRWRGPQETQYF.

This clonotype has at least ten counts. The chain recombines TRBV6-1 with TRBJ2-7; 8 bases are a match to TRBD2. The CDR3 extends over 15 amino acids. Per the germline V gene, CDR1 is MNHNS and CDR2 is SASEGT. Trimming removed 6 bases from V and 1 base from J; junction bases left unmatched: 8. The CDR3 sequence is CASRTSGGGSYEQYF. The CDR3, as DNA: TGTGCCAGCAGGACGTCCGGGGGGGGGTCCTACGAGCAGTACTTC.

This clonotype has a handful of counts. The chain carries TRBV30 and TRBJ2-3; D tentatively fits TRBD1 or TRBD2 (5 bases each). Deletions cut 3 bases from V and 2 bases from J, with 15 bases between. This CDR3 comprises 15 residues. Germline V gene lookup returns CDR1 GTSNPN and CDR2 SVGIG (reference sequence). This chain's CDR3 is CAWSSMQGPTDTQYF. CDR3 coding DNA: TGTGCCTGGAGCTCGATGCAGGGACCCACAGATACGCAGTATTTT.

This clonotype was found a few times. This chain links TRBV29-1 with TRBJ2-3; D remains unclear. The length of the CDR3 is 11 residues. Trimming cost V 6 bases and J 9 bases, with 13 bases left between them. Per germline, CDR1 SQVTM and CDR2 ANQGSEA. The CDR3 DNA sequence: TGCAGCGTCCCCGATTTTGCGACGCAGTATTTT. Its protein is CSVPDFATQYF.

This chain links TRBV2 with TRBJ2-7; TRBD1 might be the D (6 bases). Trimming left V 6 bases short and J 6 bases short, with 12 bases between. CDR1 is SNHLY and CDR2 is FYNNEI in the germline V gene. This CDR3 has 12 residues. Here the CDR3 reads CASRSGGGEQYF. CDR3 nucleotides: TGTGCCAGCAGGTCTGGGGGCGGCGAGCAGTACTTC.

The gene calls are TRBV20-1 and TRBJ2-3; D is perhaps TRBD2 (7 bases). The CDR3 runs to 15 residues. V was trimmed by 6 bases and J by 4 bases, leaving 20 bases between them. The germline V gene has CDR1 DFQATT and CDR2 SNEGSKA (reference sequence). CDR3 coding DNA: TGCAGTGCAACTAGGTCGGGGGGCCGTCCAGATACGCAGTATTTT. Amino acids: CSATRSGGRPDTQYF.

This clonotype was picked up many times. This chain links TRBV9 with TRBJ2-7; D possibly corresponds to TRBD2 (6 bases). Germline CDR1 and CDR2: SGDLS and YYNGEE. This CDR3 contains 17 residues. Trimming pared 4 bases from V and 4 bases from J, leaving 24 bases between. The CDR3 reads CASSLQASGRGRYEQYF. The CDR3 nucleotides are TGTGCCAGCAGCTTACAAGCGTCCGGACGGGGGAGGTACGAGCAGTACTTC.

This chain joins TRBV12-3 or TRBV12-4 and TRBJ2-5, with 7 bases aligning to TRBD2. This CDR3 comprises 14 residues. The V and J ends lost 6 bases and 7 bases, in that order; junction bases with no gene match: 11. Here the CDR3 DNA reads TGTGCCAGCAGCCCCCGGGGAGGGAGGGGGACCCAGTACTTC. Protein: CASSPRGGRGTQYF.

V is TRBV19 and J is TRBJ2-7; no reliable D call. Germline CDR1 is LNHDA and CDR2 is SQIVND (reference sequence). V shed 4 bases and J shed 6 bases, with 10 bases lying between them. The CDR3 is 12 amino acids. CDR3 region: CASSTRLGEQYF. The CDR3 DNA is TGTGCCAGTAGTACCAGGTTGGGCGAGCAGTACTTC.

In its sample, this clonotype was seen once. The rearrangement uses TRBV21-1 and TRBJ2-5; the table calls TRBD1, which could not be checked here. TRBV21-1 is described as a pseudogene. The CDR3 sequence is 14 residues long. This CDR3 reads CASSRTQGRETQYF. CDR3 DNA sequence: TGTGCCAGCAGCAGAACACAGGGACGTGAGACCCAGTACTTC.

This clonotype occurred a few times. The chain links TRBV20-1 to TRBJ2-5; D assignment may be TRBD1 or TRBD2 (5 bases each). CDR1 DFQATT and CDR2 SNEGSKA come from the germline V gene (reference sequence). The CDR3 is made up of 14 amino acids. The V and J ends lost 0 bases and 2 bases respectively, with 10 bases between them. The CDR3 DNA reads TGCAGTGCTAGAGATGTAGGGACGCAAGAGACCCAGTACTTC. As protein: CSARDVGTQETQYF.

A few counts support this clonotype. The chain joins TRBV20-1 to TRBJ2-2, with D perhaps matching TRBD1 (6 bases). Germline V CDR1 and CDR2: DFQATT, SNEGSKA (reference sequence). The CDR3 length is 13 residues. Trimming removed 5 bases at V and 5 bases at J, with 12 bases between. CDR3 DNA: TGCAGTGCTCTCACTCAGGGGACCGGGGAGCTGTTTTTT. The encoded protein is CSALTQGTGELFF.

This sequence joins TRBV7-2 and TRBJ2-3; D call uncertain. The CDR3 length is 13 residues. Germline V CDR1 and CDR2: SGHTA, FQGNSA. V shed 4 bases and J shed 4 bases, with 9 bases lying between them. The DNA for the CDR3 is TGTGCCAGCAGCTCCGCTAGGGCAGATACGCAGTATTTT. It encodes CASSSARADTQYF.